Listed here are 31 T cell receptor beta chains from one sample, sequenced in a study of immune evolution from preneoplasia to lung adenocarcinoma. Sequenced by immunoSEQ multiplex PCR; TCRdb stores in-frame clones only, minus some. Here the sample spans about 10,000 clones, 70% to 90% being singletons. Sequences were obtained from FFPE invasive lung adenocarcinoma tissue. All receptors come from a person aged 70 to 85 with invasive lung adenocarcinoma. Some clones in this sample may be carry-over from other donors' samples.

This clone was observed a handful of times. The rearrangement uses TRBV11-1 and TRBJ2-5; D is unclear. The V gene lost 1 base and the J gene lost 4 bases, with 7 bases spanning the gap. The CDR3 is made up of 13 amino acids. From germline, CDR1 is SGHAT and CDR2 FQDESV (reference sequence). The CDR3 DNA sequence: TGTGCCAGCAGCTTAGGGTCGGGAGAGACCCAGTACTTC. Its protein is CASSLGSGETQYF.

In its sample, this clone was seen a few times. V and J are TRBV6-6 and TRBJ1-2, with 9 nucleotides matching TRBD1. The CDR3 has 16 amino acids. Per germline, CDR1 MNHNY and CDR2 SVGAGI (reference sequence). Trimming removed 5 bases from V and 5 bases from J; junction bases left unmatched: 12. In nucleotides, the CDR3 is TGTGCCAGCAGTCTAACGAAGGGGACAGGGCTATATGGCTACACCTTC. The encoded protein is CASSLTKGTGLYGYTF.

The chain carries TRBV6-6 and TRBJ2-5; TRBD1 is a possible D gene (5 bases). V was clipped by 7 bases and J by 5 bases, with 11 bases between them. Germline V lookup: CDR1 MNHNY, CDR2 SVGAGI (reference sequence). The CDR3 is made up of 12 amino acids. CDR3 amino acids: CASNQPGETQYF. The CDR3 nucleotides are TGTGCCAGCAACCAGCCAGGGGAGACCCAGTACTTC.

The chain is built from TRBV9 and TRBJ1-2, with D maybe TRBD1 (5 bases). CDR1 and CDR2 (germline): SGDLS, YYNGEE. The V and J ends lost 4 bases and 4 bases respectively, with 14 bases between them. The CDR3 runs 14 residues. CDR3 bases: TGTGCCAGCAGCCCAGAAGGGGACGGCTATGGCTACACCTTC. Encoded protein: CASSPEGDGYGYTF.

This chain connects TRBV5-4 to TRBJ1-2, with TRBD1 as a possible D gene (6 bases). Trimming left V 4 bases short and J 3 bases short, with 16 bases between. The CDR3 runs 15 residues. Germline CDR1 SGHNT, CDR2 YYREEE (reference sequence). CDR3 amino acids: CASSDPDSGDYGYTF. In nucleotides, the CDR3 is TGTGCCAGCAGCGACCCGGACAGCGGGGACTATGGCTACACCTTC. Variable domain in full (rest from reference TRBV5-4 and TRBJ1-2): ETGVTQSPTHLIKTRGQQVTLRCSSQSGHNTVSWYQQALGQGPQFIFQYYREEENGRGNFPPRFSGLQFPNYSSELNVNALELDDSALYLCASSDPDSGDYGYTFGSGTRLTVV.

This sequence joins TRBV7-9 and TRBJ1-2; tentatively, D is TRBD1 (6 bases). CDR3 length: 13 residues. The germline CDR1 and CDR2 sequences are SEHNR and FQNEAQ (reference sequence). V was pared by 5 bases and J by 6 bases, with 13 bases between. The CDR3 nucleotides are TGTGCCAGCAGCCCAGGGGCAGCTGATGGCTACACCTTC. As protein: CASSPGAADGYTF.

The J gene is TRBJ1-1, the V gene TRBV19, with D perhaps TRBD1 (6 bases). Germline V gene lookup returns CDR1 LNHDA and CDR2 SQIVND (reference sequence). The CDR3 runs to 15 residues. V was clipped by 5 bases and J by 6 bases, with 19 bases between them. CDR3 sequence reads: CASSRPGGVKPEAFF. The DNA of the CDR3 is TGTGCCAGTAGTCGGCCGGGGGGCGTGAAACCTGAAGCTTTCTTT.

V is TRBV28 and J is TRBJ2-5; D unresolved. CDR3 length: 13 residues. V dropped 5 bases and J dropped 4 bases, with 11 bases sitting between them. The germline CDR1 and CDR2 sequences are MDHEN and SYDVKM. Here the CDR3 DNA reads TGTGCCAGCAGTCTGATGGAGCGAGAGACCCAGTACTTC. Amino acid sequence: CASSLMERETQYF. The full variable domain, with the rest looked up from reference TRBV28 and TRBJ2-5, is DVKVTQSSRYLVKRTGEKVFLECVQDMDHENMFWYRQDPGLGLRLIYFSYDVKMKEKGDIPEGYSVSREKKERFSLILESASTNQTSMYLCASSLMERETQYFGPGTRLLVL.

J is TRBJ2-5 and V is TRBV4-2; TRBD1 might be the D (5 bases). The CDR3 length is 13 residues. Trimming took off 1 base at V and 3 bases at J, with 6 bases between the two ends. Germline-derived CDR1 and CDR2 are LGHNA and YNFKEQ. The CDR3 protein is CASSQAREETQYF. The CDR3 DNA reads TGTGCCAGCAGCCAAGCCAGGGAAGAGACCCAGTACTTC.

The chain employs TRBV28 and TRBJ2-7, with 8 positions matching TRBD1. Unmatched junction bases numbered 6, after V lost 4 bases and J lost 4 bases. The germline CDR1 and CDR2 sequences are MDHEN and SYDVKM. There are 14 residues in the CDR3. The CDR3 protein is CASSSPGQGYEQYF. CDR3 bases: TGTGCCAGCAGTTCCCCCGGACAGGGTTACGAGCAGTACTTC. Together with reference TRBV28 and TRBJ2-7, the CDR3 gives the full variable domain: DVKVTQSSRYLVKRTGEKVFLECVQDMDHENMFWYRQDPGLGLRLIYFSYDVKMKEKGDIPEGYSVSREKKERFSLILESASTNQTSMYLCASSSPGQGYEQYFGPGTRLTVT.

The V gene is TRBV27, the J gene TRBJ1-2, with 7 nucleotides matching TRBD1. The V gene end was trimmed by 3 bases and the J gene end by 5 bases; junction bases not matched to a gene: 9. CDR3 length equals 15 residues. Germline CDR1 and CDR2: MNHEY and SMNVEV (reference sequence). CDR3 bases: TGTGCCAGCAGTTTGCGAGGGGGACAGCTTTATGGCTACACCTTC. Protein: CASSLRGGQLYGYTF.

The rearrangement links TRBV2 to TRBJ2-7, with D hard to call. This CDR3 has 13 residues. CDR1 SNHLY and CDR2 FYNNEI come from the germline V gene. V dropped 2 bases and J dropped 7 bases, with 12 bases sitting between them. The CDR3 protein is CASSERLLGEQYF. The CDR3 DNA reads TGTGCCAGCAGTGAACGGCTCCTGGGGGAGCAGTACTTC.

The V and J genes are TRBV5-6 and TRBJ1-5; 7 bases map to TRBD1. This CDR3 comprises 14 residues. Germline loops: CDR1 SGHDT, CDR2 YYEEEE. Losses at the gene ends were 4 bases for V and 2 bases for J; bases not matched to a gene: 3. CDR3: CASSLTGRNQPQHF. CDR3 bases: TGTGCCAGCAGCCTGACAGGGCGCAATCAGCCCCAGCATTTT.

The CDR3: CASSLGQGGYGYTF. As DNA, the CDR3 is TGCGCCAGCAGCTTGGGTCAGGGAGGGTATGGCTACACCTTC. The chain uses TRBV5-1 and TRBJ1-2, with a possible D match to TRBD1 (5 bases). The V gene lost 0 bases and the J gene lost 5 bases, with 11 bases spanning the gap. Germline-derived CDR1 and CDR2 are SGHRS and YFSETQ. This CDR3 has 14 residues. The variable domain in full, completed from reference TRBV5-1 and TRBJ1-2, reads KAGVTQTPRYLIKTRGQQVTLSCSPISGHRSVSWYQQTPGQGLQFLFEYFSETQRNKGNFPGRFSGRQFSNSRSEMNVSTLELGDSALYLCASSLGQGGYGYTFGSGTRLTVV.

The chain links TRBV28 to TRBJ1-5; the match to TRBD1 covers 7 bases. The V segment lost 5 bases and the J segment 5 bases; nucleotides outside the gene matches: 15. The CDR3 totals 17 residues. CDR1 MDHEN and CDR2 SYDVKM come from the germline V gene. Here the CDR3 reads CASSPTQGRRGDQPQHF. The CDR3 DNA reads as TGTGCCAGCAGTCCAACACAGGGGCGGAGGGGGGATCAGCCCCAGCATTTT.

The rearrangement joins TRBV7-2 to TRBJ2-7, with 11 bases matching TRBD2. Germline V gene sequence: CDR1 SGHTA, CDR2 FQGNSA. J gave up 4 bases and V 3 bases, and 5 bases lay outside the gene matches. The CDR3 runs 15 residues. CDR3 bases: TGTGCCAGCAGCTTGCTAGCGGGGGGAAGTTACGAGCAGTACTTC. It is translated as CASSLLAGGSYEQYF.

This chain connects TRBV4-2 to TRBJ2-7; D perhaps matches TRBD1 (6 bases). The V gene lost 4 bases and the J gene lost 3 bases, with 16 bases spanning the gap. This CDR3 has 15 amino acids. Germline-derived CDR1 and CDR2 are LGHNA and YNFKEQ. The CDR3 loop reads CASSRSDRINYEQYF. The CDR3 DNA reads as TGTGCCAGCAGCCGATCCGACAGGATAAACTACGAGCAGTACTTC.

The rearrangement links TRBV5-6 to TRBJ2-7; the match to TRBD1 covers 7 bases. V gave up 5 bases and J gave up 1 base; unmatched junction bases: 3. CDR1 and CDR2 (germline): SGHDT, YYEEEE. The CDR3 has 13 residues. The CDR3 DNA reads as TGTGCCAGCAGTTGGGACAGATCCTACGAGCAGTACTTC. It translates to CASSWDRSYEQYF.

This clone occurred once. CDR3 amino acids: CASSQDGSGGSVTDTQYF. The CDR3 DNA sequence: TGTGCCAGCAGCCAAGATGGTAGCGGGGGTTCCGTCACAGATACGCAGTATTTT. The chain has TRBV4-2 and TRBJ2-3; 9 bases are a match to TRBD2. V shed 0 bases, J shed 2 bases, and the junction held 9 bases outside the gene matches. CDR1 LGHNA and CDR2 YNFKEQ come from the germline V gene. The CDR3 totals 18 residues.

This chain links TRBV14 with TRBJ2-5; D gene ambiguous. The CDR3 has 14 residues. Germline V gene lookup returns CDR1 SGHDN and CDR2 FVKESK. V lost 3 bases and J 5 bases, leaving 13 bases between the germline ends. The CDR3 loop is CASSHGPFPETQYF. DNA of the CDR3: TGTGCCAGCAGCCATGGCCCCTTTCCGGAGACCCAGTACTTC.

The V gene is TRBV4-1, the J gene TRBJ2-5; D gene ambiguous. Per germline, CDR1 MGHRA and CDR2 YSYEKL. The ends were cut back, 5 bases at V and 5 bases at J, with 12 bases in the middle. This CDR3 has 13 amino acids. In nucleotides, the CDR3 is TGCGCCAGCAGCTTCCTAGTTTCGGAGACCCAGTACTTC. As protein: CASSFLVSETQYF.

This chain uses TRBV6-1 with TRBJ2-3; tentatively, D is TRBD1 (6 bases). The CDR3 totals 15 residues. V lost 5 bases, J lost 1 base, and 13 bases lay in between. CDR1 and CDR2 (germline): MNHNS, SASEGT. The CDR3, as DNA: TGTGCCAGCAGTCGGGACACCCAGGGCACAGATACGCAGTATTTT. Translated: CASSRDTQGTDTQYF.

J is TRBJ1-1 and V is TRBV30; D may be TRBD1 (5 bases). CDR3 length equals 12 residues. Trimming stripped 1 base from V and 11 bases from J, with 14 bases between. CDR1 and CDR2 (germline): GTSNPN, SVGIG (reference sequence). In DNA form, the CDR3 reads TGTGCCTGGAGTGCTAGACAGAGTGTGGCTTTCTTT. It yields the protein CAWSARQSVAFF.

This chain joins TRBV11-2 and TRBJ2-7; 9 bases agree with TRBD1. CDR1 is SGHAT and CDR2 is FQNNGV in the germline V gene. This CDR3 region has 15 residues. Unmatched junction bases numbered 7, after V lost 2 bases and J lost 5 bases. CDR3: CASSLSGTGMDEQYF. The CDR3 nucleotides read TGTGCCAGCAGCTTATCCGGGACAGGGATGGACGAGCAGTACTTC. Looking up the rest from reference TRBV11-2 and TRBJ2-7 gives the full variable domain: EAGVAQSPRYKIIEKRQSVAFWCNPISGHATLYWYQQILGQGPKLLIQFQNNGVVDDSQLPKDRFSAERLKGVDSTLKIQPAKLEDSAVYLCASSLSGTGMDEQYFGPGTRLTVT.

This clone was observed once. The CDR3 reads CAWGLGGSGANVLTF. CDR3 DNA sequence: TGTGCCTGGGGCTTAGGGGGGTCTGGGGCCAACGTCCTGACTTTC. This chain uses TRBV30 with TRBJ2-6; D may correspond to TRBD1 or TRBD2 (6 bases each). Per the germline V gene, CDR1 is GTSNPN and CDR2 is SVGIG (reference sequence). CDR3 length equals 15 residues. V gave up 5 bases and J gave up 1 base, with 12 bases separating them.

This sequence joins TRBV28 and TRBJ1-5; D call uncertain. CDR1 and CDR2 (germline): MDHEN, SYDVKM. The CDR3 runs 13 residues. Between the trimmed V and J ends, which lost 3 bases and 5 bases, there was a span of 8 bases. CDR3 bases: TGTGCCAGCAGTTTGTATCTCGATCAGCCCCAGCATTTT. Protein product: CASSLYLDQPQHF.

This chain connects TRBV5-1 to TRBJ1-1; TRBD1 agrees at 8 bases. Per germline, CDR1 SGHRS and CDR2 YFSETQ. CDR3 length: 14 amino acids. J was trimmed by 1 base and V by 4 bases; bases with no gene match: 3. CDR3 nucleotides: TGCGCCAGCAGCAGCGGACAGGGGAACACTGAAGCTTTCTTT. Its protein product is CASSSGQGNTEAFF.

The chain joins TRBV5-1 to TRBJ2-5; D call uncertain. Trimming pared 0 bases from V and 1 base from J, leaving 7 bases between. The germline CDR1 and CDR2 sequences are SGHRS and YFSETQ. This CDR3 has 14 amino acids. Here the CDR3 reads CASSLGPSQETQYF. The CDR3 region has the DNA TGCGCCAGCAGCTTGGGGCCCTCCCAAGAGACCCAGTACTTC. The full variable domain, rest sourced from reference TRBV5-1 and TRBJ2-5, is KAGVTQTPRYLIKTRGQQVTLSCSPISGHRSVSWYQQTPGQGLQFLFEYFSETQRNKGNFPGRFSGRQFSNSRSEMNVSTLELGDSALYLCASSLGPSQETQYFGPGTRLLVL.

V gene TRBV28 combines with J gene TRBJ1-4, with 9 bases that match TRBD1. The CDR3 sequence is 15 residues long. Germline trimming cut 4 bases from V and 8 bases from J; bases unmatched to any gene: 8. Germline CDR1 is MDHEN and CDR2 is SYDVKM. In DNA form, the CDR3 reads TGTGCCAGCAGTTCCCGGGACAGGGCGGGGGAAAAACTGTTTTTT. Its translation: CASSSRDRAGEKLFF.

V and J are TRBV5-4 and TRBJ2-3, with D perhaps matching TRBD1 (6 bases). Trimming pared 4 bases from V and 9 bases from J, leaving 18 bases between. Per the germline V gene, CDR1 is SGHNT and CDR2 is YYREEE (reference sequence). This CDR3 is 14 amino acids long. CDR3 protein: CASSRDNRYSTQYF. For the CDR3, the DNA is TGTGCCAGCAGCCGGGACAACCGATACTCGACGCAGTATTTT.

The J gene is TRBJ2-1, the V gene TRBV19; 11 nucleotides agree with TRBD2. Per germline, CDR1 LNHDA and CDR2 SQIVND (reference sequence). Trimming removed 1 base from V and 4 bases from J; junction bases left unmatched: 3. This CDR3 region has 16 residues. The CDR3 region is CASSIGTSGPYNEQFF. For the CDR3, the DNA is TGTGCCAGTAGTATAGGGACTAGCGGGCCTTACAATGAGCAGTTCTTC.